This T cell receptor beta chain was documented in a study of blood T cell repertoires in COVID-19. Across the study: Italy, Spain and the United States were the sources of the convalescent and acute COVID-19 samples. From T cells, B-cell-depleted T cells, or PBMCs came the material, which was cDNA or gDNA.

The data were produced by immunoSEQ multiplex PCR, yet TCRdb's version contains in-frame clones alone and is incomplete. The table lists about 140,000 clones, 76% of them singletons. CDR3 size: 13 residues. CDR1 WNHNN and CDR2 SYGVQD come from the germline V gene (reference sequence). Trimming left V 5 bases short and J 9 bases short, with 13 bases between. The chain joins TRBV10-1 to TRBJ1-4, with D possibly TRBD1 on 5 matching bases. This sequence originates from an elderly woman with active or convalescent COVID-19. The sequencing input was peripheral blood. The CDR3 DNA reads TGCGCCAGCAGTAAGCCAGGGTTAAAAAAACTGTTTTTT. This translates into CASSKPGLKKLFF.